The sequence of this TCR beta chain was determined in a study of cytomegalovirus exposure and HLA in healthy donors. The study, taken as a whole, reports: The study listed approximately 170 cytomegalovirus-associated TCR beta chains. Associated with HLA alleles at 0.05 false discovery rate in a later analysis were 17,000 or so TCR beta sequences.

A multiplex PCR was run with 60 Vbeta primers and 13 Jbeta primers. TCRdb's copy holds only in-frame clones and misses some; the assay was immunoSEQ multiplex PCR. This table has 200,000 or so clones, roughly 80% appearing once. The table lists this clone with a few counts. Its specificity is unknown. The CDR3 has 13 amino acids. Trimming left V 7 bases short and J 3 bases short, with 10 bases between. Germline V gene lookup returns CDR1 SGHRS and CDR2 YFSETQ. The sequencing input was PBMCs. J is TRBJ1-4 and V is TRBV5-1; maybe TRBD1 (5 bases). This receptor was identified in a man younger than 45 in good health and CMV-seronegative. The DNA for the CDR3 is TGCGCCAGCGGACAAGCCCCTAATGAAAAACTGTTTTTT. Translated, it gives CASGQAPNEKLFF.